These 26 T cell receptor beta chains originate from one sample sequenced in a study of glioma-infiltrating T cells after dendritic cell vaccination. The data were produced by immunoSEQ multiplex PCR, yet TCRdb's version contains in-frame clones alone and is incomplete. The sample lists around 62,000 clones, around four fifths seen once, with 7% to 10% in the top ten. Sample: blood, taken before dendritic cell vaccination. The receptors were gathered from a human donor with glioblastoma.

The gene calls are TRBV7-8 and TRBJ1-1, with a possible D match to TRBD1 (6 bases). V shed 9 bases and J shed 7 bases, with 12 bases lying between them. CDR1 and CDR2 (germline): SGHVS, FQNEAQ. The CDR3 is made up of 11 amino acids. The DNA for the CDR3 is TGTGCCAGAACAGGGAGGGTTGAAGCTTTCTTT. Translation gives CARTGRVEAFF.

The rearrangement links TRBV6-1 to TRBJ2-3; TRBD2 matches at 8 bases. CDR1 MNHNS and CDR2 SASEGT come from the germline V gene. The CDR3 spans 19 residues. After removal of 3 bases from V and 2 bases from J, the junction contained 16 bases not matched to a gene. For the CDR3, the DNA is TGTGCCAGCAGTGAGTTACGGGGGGGAACCTCTCGACCCACAGATACGCAGTATTTT. Its translation is CASSELRGGTSRPTDTQYF.

This clone was counted once. The chain is built from TRBV5-1 and TRBJ1-5; D remains unclear. Trimming removed 1 base at V and 2 bases at J, with 4 bases between. Germline loops: CDR1 SGHRS, CDR2 YFSETQ. This CDR3 is built from 13 residues. The DNA for the CDR3 is TGCGCCAGCAGCTTGCAGGGCAATCAGCCCCAGCATTTT. As protein: CASSLQGNQPQHF.

The CDR3 sequence is CASSGLAGGETQYF. The CDR3 coding sequence is TGTGCCAGCAGTGGATTAGCGGGGGGGGAGACCCAGTACTTC. The rearrangement uses TRBV6-1 and TRBJ2-5; 11 positions agree with TRBD2. The CDR3 covers 14 residues. CDR1 and CDR2 from the germline V gene are MNHNS and SASEGT. The junction had 3 bases not matched to a gene; V was cut back by 4 bases and J by 5 bases.

CDR3 DNA sequence: TGTGCCAGTGAGGGGGCAGATACGCAGTATTTT. Its translation: CASEGADTQYF. J is TRBJ2-3 and V is TRBV7-9, with D possibly matching TRBD1 (6 bases). This CDR3 has 11 amino acids. The V gene lost 9 bases and the J gene lost 4 bases, with 8 bases spanning the gap. The V gene's germline CDR1 is SEHNR and CDR2 FQNEAQ (reference sequence).

The chain uses TRBV7-8 and TRBJ2-5; 13 nucleotides align to TRBD2. This CDR3 contains 17 residues. V shed 3 bases, J shed 5 bases, and the junction held 9 bases outside the gene matches. Looked up from germline, CDR1 is SGHVS and CDR2 is FQNEAQ. The CDR3 coding sequence is TGTGCCAGCAGCTTCCTCACTAGCGGGGGGGCAAAGGAGACCCAGTACTTC. It encodes CASSFLTSGGAKETQYF.

V and J are TRBV6-6 and TRBJ2-3, with 8 bases fitting TRBD2. The CDR3 extends over 15 amino acids. The trim removed 5 bases at V and 1 base at J, leaving 5 bases unmatched. The V gene's germline CDR1 is MNHNY and CDR2 SVGAGI (reference sequence). The CDR3 spells CASSPVAGRTDTQYF. CDR3 bases: TGTGCCAGCAGTCCGGTAGCGGGGCGCACAGATACGCAGTATTTT.

The CDR3 DNA is TGTGCCAGCAGAGACGGCGGCCCCACAGATACGCAGTATTTT. The encoded protein is CASRDGGPTDTQYF. The chain has TRBV6-1 and TRBJ2-3; no definite D call. The CDR3 is made up of 14 amino acids. CDR1 is MNHNS, CDR2 SASEGT, per germline. The V gene lost 6 bases and the J gene lost 2 bases, with 12 bases spanning the gap.

V and J are TRBV5-4 and TRBJ2-3; maybe TRBD2 (7 bases). The V gene's germline CDR1 is SGHNT and CDR2 YYREEE (reference sequence). This CDR3 contains 17 residues. V dropped 4 bases and J dropped 2 bases, with 20 bases sitting between them. The CDR3 loop reads CASSPTRRGLHTDTQYF. CDR3 nucleotides: TGTGCCAGCAGCCCAACCAGGCGGGGGCTGCACACAGATACGCAGTATTTT.

The gene calls are TRBV6-6 and TRBJ1-1; 7 nucleotides agree with TRBD1. The CDR3 consists of 13 residues. Germline trimming cut 7 bases from V and 4 bases from J; bases unmatched to any gene: 6. Germline values: CDR1 MNHNY, CDR2 SVGAGI (reference sequence). For the CDR3, the DNA is TGTGCCAGCAATGACAGGGTTAGCACTGAAGCTTTCTTT. This gives the protein CASNDRVSTEAFF.

V usage is TRBV7-8 and J usage is TRBJ1-2; D gene uncertain. The ends were cut back, 5 bases at V and 4 bases at J, with 11 bases in the middle. Germline lookup yields CDR1 SGHVS and CDR2 FQNEAQ. The CDR3 contains 13 residues. As DNA, the CDR3 is TGTGCCAGCAGCGCCCTCGGGGTCTATGGCTACACCTTC. It codes for CASSALGVYGYTF.

The chain combines TRBV5-6 with TRBJ2-5; tentatively, D is TRBD1 (5 bases). The germline V gene encodes CDR1 SGHDT and CDR2 YYEEEE. V lost 0 bases, J lost 1 base, and 13 bases lay in between. The CDR3 runs 16 residues. In DNA, the CDR3 is TGTGCCAGCAGCTTGGTCGGGCGACAGTTCCAAGAGACCCAGTACTTC. This translates into CASSLVGRQFQETQYF.

The rearrangement joins TRBV5-6 to TRBJ1-1, with a weak D call TRBD1 (5 bases). Germline lookup yields CDR1 SGHDT and CDR2 YYEEEE. The CDR3 sequence is 15 residues long. V was clipped by 2 bases and J by 0 bases, with 11 bases between them. DNA of the CDR3: TGTGCCAGCAGCTTTAGGGGTGGGGTGAACACTGAAGCTTTCTTT. It codes for CASSFRGGVNTEAFF.

The genes are TRBV2 and TRBJ2-1; the D gene is possibly TRBD1 (6 bases). The germline CDR1 and CDR2 sequences are SNHLY and FYNNEI. With 7 bases removed from V and 0 bases from J, the gap between germline ends came to 13 bases. The CDR3 runs to 15 residues. The CDR3 loop reads CASTDGTSSYNEQFF. In DNA form, the CDR3 reads TGTGCCAGCACCGACGGGACAAGCTCCTACAATGAGCAGTTCTTC.

This clone appeared once. The chain employs TRBV11-2 and TRBJ1-4, with 8 nucleotides matching TRBD1. The V gene end was trimmed by 5 bases and the J gene end by 8 bases; junction bases not matched to a gene: 10. CDR1 and CDR2 (germline): SGHAT, FQNNGV. The CDR3 is made up of 15 amino acids. CDR3 amino acids: CASSQSGTGGEKLFF. CDR3 nucleotides: TGTGCCAGCAGCCAGTCCGGGACAGGAGGCGAAAAACTGTTTTTT.

The chain uses TRBV7-8 and TRBJ2-5; D is unresolved. Gene TRBJ2-7 matches the end of the DNA better, so the J call may be wrong. Germline CDR1 is SGHVS and CDR2 is FQNEAQ. The CDR3 consists of 11 residues. The CDR3 nucleotides read TGTGCCAGCAGCCCACTCCACGAGCAGTACTTC. It is translated as CASSPLHEQYF.

V and J are TRBV28 and TRBJ1-4; D is perhaps TRBD1 (5 bases). CDR1 MDHEN and CDR2 SYDVKM come from the germline V gene. Trimming took 8 bases from V and 0 from J, leaving 13 bases between them. This CDR3 is 15 amino acids long. The CDR3 DNA reads as TGTGCCAGCGATGACAGATTTGCAACTAATGAAAAACTGTTTTTT. Amino acid sequence: CASDDRFATNEKLFF.

V is TRBV19 and J is TRBJ1-4; no reliable D call. Deletions cut 7 bases from V and 8 bases from J, with 17 bases between. The CDR3 runs to 14 residues. CDR1 LNHDA and CDR2 SQIVND come from the germline V gene (reference sequence). CDR3 in amino acids: CASTNTGSREKLFF. CDR3 nucleotides: TGTGCCAGTACCAATACGGGGTCGAGAGAAAAACTGTTTTTT.

The V call is TRBV2, the J call TRBJ1-2; D might be TRBD1 (5 bases). The CDR3 length is 12 residues. Germline V lookup: CDR1 SNHLY, CDR2 FYNNEI. V was trimmed by 9 bases and J by 8 bases, leaving 16 bases between them. The CDR3 sequence: CASFQTVEGYTF. Here the CDR3 DNA reads TGTGCCAGTTTTCAGACAGTGGAGGGCTACACCTTC.

This clone has only a few counts. Distinct nucleotide sequences in the sample also encode this CDR3. V gene TRBV2 combines with J gene TRBJ1-4; 10 positions match TRBD1. The CDR3 runs 13 residues. V shed 6 bases, J shed 5 bases, and the junction held 0 bases outside the gene matches. Germline CDR1 SNHLY, CDR2 FYNNEI. The CDR3 DNA is TGTGCCAGCAGGGGACAGGGGAATGAAAAACTGTTTTTT. This gives the protein CASRGQGNEKLFF.

The chain employs TRBV2 and TRBJ2-7; D is possibly TRBD2 (5 bases). V was trimmed by 6 bases and J by 6 bases, leaving 12 bases between them. The V gene's germline CDR1 is SNHLY and CDR2 FYNNEI. CDR3 length: 12 residues. The CDR3, as DNA: TGTGCCAGCAGCGGGGTCGGGGTCGAGCAGTACTTC. It is translated as CASSGVGVEQYF.

CDR3 amino acids: CASSLSGNSGNTIYF. The CDR3 nucleotides read TGTGCCAGCAGCTTAAGTGGCAACTCTGGAAACACCATATATTTT. V gene TRBV11-3 combines with J gene TRBJ1-3; D remains unclear. The CDR3 runs to 15 residues. V was shortened by 2 bases and J by 0 bases, with 8 bases between the two germline ends. Germline V gene data show CDR1 as SGHNT and CDR2 as YENEEA.

The gene calls are TRBV5-1 and TRBJ2-3, with TRBD2 matching 14 bases. Trimming removed 5 bases from V and 1 base from J; junction bases left unmatched: 9. The V gene's germline CDR1 is SGHRS and CDR2 YFSETQ. The CDR3 loop spans 18 amino acids. CDR3 bases: TGCGCCAGCAGACTCGGACTAGCGGGGGGCGCGGGCACAGATACGCAGTATTTT. This encodes CASRLGLAGGAGTDTQYF.

The rearrangement links TRBV7-2 to TRBJ2-7, with 8 bases that match TRBD1. CDR1 and CDR2 from the germline V gene are SGHTA and FQGNSA. V lost 5 bases, J lost 3 bases, and 6 bases stayed unmatched. This CDR3 comprises 14 residues. CDR3 in DNA: TGTGCCAGCAGCCAACGGACAGGGAGCTACGAGCAGTACTTC. Amino acid sequence: CASSQRTGSYEQYF. The full variable domain, its missing parts supplied by reference TRBV7-2 and TRBJ2-7, is GAGVSQSPSNKVTEKGKDVELRCDPISGHTALYWYRQSLGQGLEFLIYFQGNSAPDKSGLPSDRFSAERTGGSVSTLTIQRTQQEDSAVYLCASSQRTGSYEQYFGPGTRLTVT.

The V and J genes are TRBV5-6 and TRBJ1-5; 10 nucleotides agree with TRBD1. Germline CDR1 SGHDT, CDR2 YYEEEE. This CDR3 comprises 14 residues. Trimming took 1 base from V and 6 from J; bases not matched to a gene: 1. CDR3 coding DNA: TGTGCCAGCAGCTTGCGGGACAGGGGTCAGCCCCAGCATTTT. Protein sequence: CASSLRDRGQPQHF.

The V gene is TRBV6-5, the J gene TRBJ2-3; no firm D call. The V gene lost 5 bases and the J gene lost 1 base, with 10 bases spanning the gap. The CDR3 is made up of 14 amino acids. CDR1 and CDR2 from the germline V gene are MNHEY and SVGAGI. The CDR3 DNA is TGTGCCAGCAGTCCCGGGTCGGGCACAGATACGCAGTATTTT. Encoded protein: CASSPGSGTDTQYF.